One TCR beta chain is described in this entry. In TCRdb, the RT-PCR reads were re-called with MiXCR into one record per CDR3 protein. The sample has tens of thousands of distinct CDR3 sequences; roughly 43% are singletons. The V and J ends lost 4 bases and 3 bases respectively, with 10 bases between them. This CDR3 region has 13 residues. Germline CDR1 reads ENHRY; CDR2 reads SYGVKD. This sample stems from a study of patients and donors after allogeneic stem cell transplantation. This clonotype originated in a human donor who was either an allogeneic HSCT recipient or a stem cell or donor lymphocyte infusion donor (not recorded which). It is not recorded whose cells these are; they may come from a transplant donor. The source material was blood, either unsorted or a sorted T cell fraction (not recorded which). The gene calls are TRBV10-3 and TRBJ2-7; D gene ambiguous. CDR3 bases: TGTGCCATCAGTGGCAACCATAGCTACGAGCAGTACTTC. Translating gives CAISGNHSYEQYF.